This entry concerns a single TCR beta chain. The data are from a study of memory CD4+ T cells and cytomegalovirus serostatus. Single viable CD3+CD4+CD8-CD45RO+ cells were sorted as the memory CD4+ T cells. The CDR3 extends over 13 amino acids. Trimming shortened V by 8 bases and J by 0 bases, and 8 bases separated the two germline ends. Germline V gene sequence: CDR1 SNHLY, CDR2 FYNNEI. Profiled with immunoSEQ multiplex PCR; TCRdb holds only in-frame clones, not every one. The sample includes 55,000 to 65,000 clones, roughly 81% of them seen just once. The sample taken for sequencing was memory CD4+ T cells from blood. This clonotype was sampled from an adult in good health and CMV-seronegative. J is TRBJ1-5 and V is TRBV2; D is uncertain. The CDR3 protein is CASEADSNQPQHF. The DNA for the CDR3 is TGTGCCAGCGAAGCTGATAGCAATCAGCCCCAGCATTTT. Combining the CDR3 with reference TRBV2 and TRBJ1-5 gives the whole variable domain EPEVTQTPSHQVTQMGQEVILRCVPISNHLYFYWYRQILGQKVEFLVSFYNNEISEKSEIFDDQFSVERPDGSNFTLKIRSTKLEDSAMYFCASEADSNQPQHFGDGTRLSIL.